This TCR beta chain was recovered during a study of shared clonotypes between healthy human individuals (TCRdb year 2020). A note on the overall study: The cohort comprised two women and a few men aged 18 to 49 years. To estimate repertoire size and how much clonotype sharing occurs between individuals, the study deeply sequenced the blood TCR repertoires of about 5 healthy adults. Per donor, leukapheresis produced somewhere between about 0.94 and 9 billion PBMCs. For each donor, CD4 naive and CD4 memory were each run on three plates, CD8 naive on two plates, and CD8 memory on one plate. Libraries were prepared and TCR repertoires were sequenced by different laboratories using diverse techniques, in order to increase sequencing depth and limit assay-specific biases.

The table lists this clone with many counts. Its antigen target is currently unknown. One base away there is no much larger clone; base qualities are not given. The donors were healthy, HIV-negative adults who had no recently reported acute infections or vaccinations. Every donor was a Caucasian adult living in Nashville, Tennessee, USA. CD4+ T cells were enriched by magnetic negative selection, after which naive cells were positively selected on CD45RA and the negative fraction was taken as the memory subset. After blood collection by leukapheresis, PBMCs were isolated using Ficoll-Histopaque density gradient centrifugation and then cryopreserved in the vapor phase of liquid nitrogen. Purity and quantity of every magnetically sorted T cell population were checked by analytical flow cytometry. Genomic DNA was isolated from each sorted fraction and quantified by UV absorbance on a Nanodrop 2000c. Broad study findings and their caveats: Because the study included a small number of donors, the genetic and exposure-history diversity represented was limited. When a handful of donors were compared, the shared fraction of clonotypes was roughly 4.8% for naive CD4, 3.5% to 4% for naive CD8, more than 2% for memory CD4, and about 0.36% for memory CD8. Clonotypes shared by all four sorted-subset donors showed higher generation probabilities than non-shared clonotypes. Sampling was restricted to blood, and TCR repertoires in tissue are likely to differ from TCR repertoires in blood. Even with the large sequencing depth, rarefaction of the sorted-subset datasets indicated that sequencing was incomplete. Pairwise subsampling indicated that sequencing depth was expected to affect the degree of clonotype sharing among donors. Estimated clonotype richness was generally larger for naive than for memory subsets.

Using the deep immunoSEQ assay, multiplex PCR amplified TCR CDR3 regions from genomic DNA. Genomic DNA extracted from each cell subset was distributed evenly over all wells of several immunoSEQ 96-well plates, and each plate served as one replicate. For sorted subsets, around 200 ng genomic DNA, equal to tens of thousands of T cell genomes, was loaded into each replicate PCR. Purified libraries were measured with a Qubit 3.0 fluorometer, size-checked on a Bioanalyzer 2100, and measured again with the KAPA Library Quantification kit. A separate single-read 150-cycle Illumina NextSeq 550 flow cell was used to sequence each immunoSEQ 96-well plate. The paper's data handling went like this. The immunoSEQ output contained only junctional sequences without quality scores, so filtering could not match that applied to full-length reads. Sequences were annotated with PyIR, a Python wrapper for IgBLAST v1.9, using IMGT germline references to assign V/J genes and CDR3. Reads were removed for weak V/J assignments (E-value above 1e-6), missing CDR3, stop codons, out-of-frame junctions, or ambiguous translated residues. V3J clonotypes were defined as sequences sharing the same inferred V gene, J gene, and CDR3 amino acid sequence. To compute the percentage overlap between repertoires, the number of shared unique clonotypes was divided by the size of the smaller repertoire. Three approaches were used to assess repertoire richness: RTK rarefaction, the Chao1 estimator, and Recon v2.1 estimates of unobserved clonotypes. Generation probabilities for all TCRbeta clonotypes obtained by the gDNA method from four donors were computed using OLGA. TCRdb retrieved this table from immuneACCESS and kept in-frame rearrangements only. Not all clones are present; in checked studies, unresolved V genes account for under half, and no reason is known for the remainder. D and trimming come from the DNA, and the V and J calls and clone size come from that table. The sample table holds around 1.1 million clones, of which roughly 74% were seen once. More than 0.55% of the sample lies in the top ten.

Sequences were obtained from memory CD4+ T cells from PBMCs. This specimen's cell subset or site label, per the study, means: CD45RA-negative fraction. This receptor was identified in a man between 18 and 35 years old in good health. Some clones in this sample may be carry-over from other donors' samples.

The base sequence is TGTGCCAGCAGCTTGTATGTTGAGGGAGCTACAGAGCAGTACTTC. This sequence encodes CASSLYVEGATEQYF. The chain uses TRBV5-4 and TRBJ2-7, with TRBD2 as a weak D call on 5 bases. The CDR1 and CDR2 encoded by the germline V gene (reference sequence) are SGHNT and YYREEE. The CDR3 holds 15 amino acids from the cysteine to the phenylalanine. Solely the CDR3 DNA is kept, with 45 bases framed from the first base. The junction shows trimming of 1 base on V and 7 bases on J, plus 18 bases between the germline ends.